This T cell receptor (beta chain) was captured in a study of response to subunit inactivated influenza vaccine (dated by TCRdb to 2016 to 2018). Describing the broader study: The study used deep quantitative T cell receptor repertoire profiling to track responses to a trivalent subunit inactivated influenza vaccine. Study-wide findings and limitations: The authors proposed that each seasonal influenza vaccination may bring in only a limited number of new T cells.

In the case of this clonotype: No antigen is known for it. The input lacks base qualities; no much larger clone sits a single base away.

Unmatched junction bases come to 10, with V trimmed by 5 bases and J by 4 bases. Including cysteine and phenylalanine, the CDR3 has 15 amino acids. Only the CDR3 portion is preserved as DNA: 45 bases, with reading frame beginning at the first base. CDR1 and CDR2, looked up from the germline V gene (reference sequence), are LGHDT and YNNKEL. The library was generated by RT-PCR. Instrument on record: Illumina HiSeq 2500. TCRdb took the public reads, trimmed them with fastp at Q25, ran MiXCR for clone calling and kept in-frame beta chains. Every distinct CDR3 protein forms one entry, paired with its most common genes and DNA. The sample table contains just under 550,000 distinct CDR3 sequences; only one count was recorded for under 30% of them. Under 3.5% of the sample comes from the top ten. This same sample was also taken into another study, of T cells expressing NK-cell markers. That second publication adds: 5'RACE template switching, by which a universal primer site and unique molecular identifiers were added, was used to make TCR beta cDNA libraries. TCR beta-chain repertoires were profiled in sorted CD3+CD56+NKG2C+, CD3+CD56+NKG2C- and CD3+CD56-NKG2C+ T-cell subsets from several donors. Among the eight sequenced donors, only one was HCMV-seronegative, while the other seven were HCMV-seropositive. To restrict sorting to alphabetaTCR-expressing T cells, an anti-gammadeltaTCR antibody was added in several experiments. For roughly 6 donors, the dominant CD3+CD56+NKG2C+ clonotypes were among the top 10 CD8+ clonotypes and accounted for roughly 1.0-7.5% of CD8+ T cells. Those dominant clonotypes were again the most abundant among CD3+CD56-NKG2C+ cells in a handful of donors, at about 28.3-65%. Whether the expanded NKG2C-expressing T cell clones were specific for HCMV antigens was left unclear. All eight donors whose samples were sequenced were randomly selected healthy volunteers, three of them men and five women. To determine HCMV serostatus, a commercial ELISA kit was used to detect HCMV-specific IgG in serum. Peripheral blood mononuclear cells were isolated from blood by Ficoll density gradient centrifugation. Using Miltenyi isolation kits, CD4+ and CD8+ T cells were isolated from PBMC through magnetic immunoseparation. cDNA synthesis was primed from the TCR beta constant segment and was followed by two successive PCR amplification steps. The libraries were sequenced on Illumina HiSeq 2000/2500, MiSeq or NextSeq, producing 2 x 150 bp reads. MIGEC handled demultiplexing of the reads and grouping by UMI, while MiTCR was used to assemble and quantify clonotypes. To exclude erroneous sequences, only TCR cDNA sequences supported by at least two reads were retained. The tcR package was used for downstream repertoire analysis, with clonotypes matched between fractions based on CDR3 nucleotide sequence plus V segment. Antigen specificity was annotated against VDJdb with VDJmatch, allowing one amino acid substitution in CDR3.

The chain joins TRBV3-1 to TRBJ1-2, and 7 bases in between align with TRBD1. The sample was CD4+ T cells sorted from PBMCs, taken roughly 13 days after vaccination. This clonotype originated in a man aged 45-60 years who received an inactivated influenza vaccine. Donor details come from another sample of the same person, matched by shared clones. In nucleotides, the sequence is TGTGCCAGCAGCTTTCGACAGGGAGCAAGCTATGGCTACACCTTC. Translation gives CASSFRQGASYGYTF.